These T cell receptor beta chains were read from a single sample in a study of neoadjuvant anti-PD-1 for oral cavity cancer. Measured with immunoSEQ multiplex PCR; TCRdb has only the in-frame clones, and not every one. The sample shows just under 70,000 clones, about 88% of them seen only once. The input for sequencing was PBMCs, taken after nivolumab (anti-PD-1) treatment. The receptor set was obtained from a person aged 35-79 years with oral cavity squamous cell carcinoma. The CDR3 runs from the conserved cysteine through the conserved F or W. D genes are given only for firm matches. Expanded clones are given a class, and other clones once, few, many or no size at all.

j_gene | d_gene | abundance | v_gene | CDR3aa | CDR3nt
TRBJ2-1 | . | . | TRBV5-1 | CASSLRGGTHNEQFF | TGCGCCAGCAGCTTGAGAGGCGGGACCCACAATGAGCAGTTCTTC
TRBJ2-1 | TRBD2 | . | TRBV12-5 | CASGLSQRPNLAGGRPYNEQFF | TGTGCTAGTGGTTTGTCACAGCGACCAAACCTAGCGGGAGGGAGACCCTACAATGAGCAGTTCTTC
TRBJ2-7 | TRBD1 | . | TRBV5-6 | CASRSGTGRYEQYF | TGTGCCAGCAGGAGCGGGACAGGGCGCTACGAGCAGTACTTC
TRBJ2-1 | TRBD2 | . | TRBV2 | CASSEVPSGVYNEQFF | TGTGCCAGCAGTGAAGTTCCTAGCGGGGTCTACAATGAGCAGTTCTTC
TRBJ2-7 | . | . | TRBV23-1 | CASSQSTSRYEQYF | TGCGCCAGCAGTCAATCAACTAGCAGATACGAGCAGTACTTC
TRBJ2-2 | . | . | TRBV27 | CASSPQGQPTGELFF | TGTGCCAGCAGTCCACAGGGCCAGCCCACCGGGGAGCTGTTTTTT
TRBJ1-5 | . | . | TRBV19 | CASSIGQYSNQPQHF | TGTGCCAGTAGTATTGGACAGTATAGCAATCAGCCCCAGCATTTT
TRBJ2-1 | . | . | TRBV5-1 | CASSFTANNEQFF | TGCGCCAGCAGCTTCACGGCCAACAATGAGCAGTTCTTC
TRBJ1-2 | . | . | TRBV2 | CASSERSDYGYTF | TGTGCCAGCAGTGAGCGGTCCGACTATGGCTACACCTTC
TRBJ1-2 | . | once | TRBV7-9 | CASSLAGPSYGYTF | TGTGCCAGCAGCTTAGCAGGGCCCTCCTATGGCTACACCTTC
TRBJ1-1 | . | . | TRBV19 | CASSDTANTEAFF | TGTGCCAGTAGTGACACCGCTAACACTGAAGCTTTCTTT
TRBJ2-4 | TRBD2 | . | TRBV7-3 | CASSLASGSPRYF | TGTGCCAGCAGCTTGGCTAGCGGGAGTCCCCGGTACTTC
TRBJ1-2 | . | . | TRBV6-5 | CASGTDWGYTF | TGTGCCAGCGGGACTGACTGGGGCTACACCTTC
TRBJ1-2 | . | . | TRBV6-1 | CASSEGRGYGYTF | TGTGCCAGCAGTGAGGGACGTGGATATGGCTACACCTTC
TRBJ1-2 | TRBD1 | . | TRBV19 | CASSPGQGRAYGYTF | TGTGCCAGTAGCCCCGGACAGGGAAGGGCCTATGGCTACACCTTC
TRBJ1-3 | . | . | TRBV7-9 | CASSLGGAGNTIYF | TGTGCCAGCAGCTTAGGGGGAGCTGGAAACACCATATATTTT
TRBJ1-5 | TRBD1 | . | TRBV6-6 | CASTVTGTGNQPQHF | TGTGCCAGCACCGTCACCGGGACAGGGAACCAGCCCCAGCATTTT
TRBJ2-7 | TRBD2 | . | TRBV27 | CASSLSETSGYEQYF | TGTGCCAGCAGTTTATCAGAGACTAGCGGCTACGAGCAGTACTTC
TRBJ2-7 | . | . | TRBV2 | CASSSSQGTYEQYF | TGTGCCAGCAGTTCTTCACAGGGAACCTACGAGCAGTACTTC
TRBJ2-7 | TRBD2 | . | TRBV19 | CASSSSGNSYEQYF | TGTGCCAGTAGTTCTAGCGGAAACTCCTACGAGCAGTACTTC
TRBJ2-1 | TRBD2 | . | TRBV11-2 | CASSSTGLVQFF | TGTGCCAGCAGCTCGACGGGACTAGTCCAGTTCTTC
TRBJ1-2 | . | . | TRBV19 | CASSIVSIKGYGYTF | TGTGCCAGTAGTATAGTATCCATTAAGGGCTATGGCTACACCTTC
TRBJ2-1 | . | once | TRBV5-4 | CASSLVHANEQFF | TGTGCCAGCAGCTTGGTTCACGCAAATGAGCAGTTCTTC
TRBJ2-7 | TRBD1 | . | TRBV15 | CATSRDSGTGTGVYEQYF | TGTGCCACCAGCAGAGATTCGGGAACCGGGACAGGCGTCTACGAGCAGTACTTC
TRBJ2-3 | . | . | TRBV2 | CASDGDLITDTQYF | TGTGCCAGCGATGGGGATCTCATCACAGATACGCAGTATTTT
TRBJ2-1 | TRBD2 | . | TRBV5-6 | CASFYTLAGRNEQFF | TGTGCCAGCTTCTACACCTTAGCGGGAAGAAATGAGCAGTTCTTC
TRBJ1-1 | . | few | TRBV7-7 | CASSLGVGTEAFF | TGTGCTAGCAGCTTAGGGGTGGGCACTGAAGCTTTCTTT
TRBJ2-1 | . | . | TRBV7-9 | CASSFVRGAIIHNEQFF | TGTGCCAGCAGCTTTGTCCGGGGGGCCATCATACACAATGAGCAGTTCTTC
TRBJ2-3 | TRBD2 | few | TRBV11-2 | CASRLAGWGTDTQYF | TGTGCCAGCAGACTAGCGGGGTGGGGCACAGATACGCAGTATTTT
TRBJ2-7 | TRBD2 | . | TRBV7-2 | CASSLGTSGSYEQYF | TGTGCCAGCAGCCTCGGGACTAGCGGGAGCTACGAGCAGTACTTC
TRBJ1-1 | . | . | TRBV9 | CASSAGDTLNTEAFF | TGTGCCAGCAGCGCAGGGGACACTTTGAACACTGAAGCTTTCTTT
TRBJ2-4 | . | . | TRBV6-5 | CASSRGGTAKNIQYF | TGTGCCAGCAGTCGTGGGGGGACAGCCAAAAACATTCAGTACTTC
TRBJ2-2 | TRBD1 | once | TRBV6-5 | CASSYSRGRVTGELFF | TGTGCCAGCAGTTACTCCAGGGGGCGCGTCACCGGGGAGCTGTTTTTT
TRBJ2-3 | . | . | TRBV9 | CASSGSQGIDTQYF | TGTGCCAGCAGCGGCTCACAGGGAATTGATACGCAGTATTTT
TRBJ1-1 | . | . | TRBV10-3 | CAINEGYSSEAFF | TGTGCCATCAATGAAGGGTATTCGAGTGAAGCTTTCTTT
TRBJ1-5 | . | . | TRBV6-5 | CASSLPGLSNQPQHF | TGTGCCAGCAGTCTACCGGGACTTAGCAATCAGCCCCAGCATTTT
TRBJ2-3 | . | . | TRBV9 | CASSVLGTDTQYF | TGTGCCAGCAGCGTACTGGGGACAGATACGCAGTATTTT
TRBJ1-1 | . | . | TRBV5-1 | CASSWGDGLNTEAFF | TGCGCCAGCAGCTGGGGGGACGGATTGAACACTGAAGCTTTCTTT
TRBJ2-7 | TRBD2 | . | TRBV5-1 | CASSLLGLAGTSEQYF | TGCGCCAGCAGCTTGCTGGGACTAGCGGGAACGTCTGAGCAGTACTTC
TRBJ2-7 | . | few | TRBV4-2 | CASSQEQLSGAYEQYF | TGTGCCAGCAGCCAAGAACAGCTCTCGGGGGCCTACGAGCAGTACTTC
TRBJ1-2 | . | . | TRBV2 | CASSLDGSYGYTF | TGTGCCAGCAGTTTGGACGGATCCTATGGCTACACCTTC
TRBJ1-5 | TRBD1 | . | TRBV12-5 | CASSGGAGQPQHF | TGTGCTTCCTCAGGGGGGGCGGGTCAGCCCCAGCATTTT